Listed below are T cell receptor beta chains from one sample, sequenced in a study of cytomegalovirus exposure and HLA in healthy donors. Assay used: immunoSEQ multiplex PCR; TCRdb lists only in-frame clones, some missing. The table for this sample gives just over 150,000 clones. The sequenced material came from PBMCs. The origin of the receptors is a man aged 25 to 40 in good health and CMV-seronegative. Both conserved end residues are part of each CDR3. The D gene is left open where the match is weak.

j_call: TRBJ1-1; d_call: .; v_call: TRBV10-3; cdr3_aa: CAIRNPTGNTEAFF; cdr3_nt: TGTGCCATCAGGAACCCGACAGGGAACACTGAAGCTTTCTTT
j_call: TRBJ1-1; d_call: .; v_call: TRBV7-9; cdr3_aa: CASSWTRMNTEAFF; cdr3_nt: TGTGCCAGCAGCTGGACACGAATGAACACTGAAGCTTTCTTT
j_call: TRBJ2-1; d_call: TRBD1; v_call: TRBV6-1; cdr3_aa: CASRDRGRINNEQFF; cdr3_nt: TGTGCCAGCAGGGACAGGGGGCGGATTAACAATGAGCAGTTCTTC
j_call: TRBJ2-7; d_call: .; v_call: TRBV27; cdr3_aa: CASSLWKGDEQYF; cdr3_nt: TGTGCCAGCAGTTTATGGAAGGGGGACGAGCAGTACTTC
j_call: TRBJ2-1; d_call: TRBD2; v_call: TRBV28; cdr3_aa: CASSLAGGTSYNEQFF; cdr3_nt: TGTGCCAGCAGTTTAGCGGGAGGAACCTCCTACAATGAGCAGTTCTTC
j_call: TRBJ2-7; d_call: TRBD2; v_call: TRBV11-3; cdr3_aa: CASSSRLASGNYEQYF; cdr3_nt: TGTGCCAGCAGCTCCCGTCTCGCTAGCGGGAATTACGAGCAGTACTTC
j_call: TRBJ2-3; d_call: .; v_call: TRBV5-4; cdr3_aa: CASSPTGDTQYF; cdr3_nt: TGTGCCAGCAGCCCCACAGGGGATACGCAGTATTTT
j_call: TRBJ1-2; d_call: .; v_call: TRBV6-1; cdr3_aa: CASSETENYGYTF; cdr3_nt: TGTGCCAGCAGTGAGACGGAGAACTATGGCTACACCTTC
j_call: TRBJ2-1; d_call: .; v_call: TRBV11-3; cdr3_aa: CASSLSLASNEQFF; cdr3_nt: TGTGCCAGCAGCTTAAGTCTAGCTAGCAATGAGCAGTTCTTC
j_call: TRBJ2-1; d_call: TRBD2; v_call: TRBV6-1; cdr3_aa: CASSEFSPGGNYNEQFF; cdr3_nt: TGTGCCAGCAGTGAATTTAGTCCGGGAGGTAACTACAATGAGCAGTTCTTC
j_call: TRBJ2-1; d_call: TRBD2; v_call: TRBV10-3; cdr3_aa: CAISESGAGADNEQFF; cdr3_nt: TGTGCCATCAGTGAGTCGGGAGCGGGAGCGGACAATGAGCAGTTCTTC
j_call: TRBJ1-5; d_call: TRBD1; v_call: TRBV28; cdr3_aa: CASSPRTGGYSNQPQHF; cdr3_nt: TGTGCCAGCAGTCCACGGACAGGAGGCTATAGCAATCAGCCCCAGCATTTT
j_call: TRBJ2-1; d_call: .; v_call: TRBV30; cdr3_aa: CAWSVKMSDEQFF; cdr3_nt: TGTGCCTGGAGTGTAAAAATGTCCGATGAGCAGTTCTTC
j_call: TRBJ2-2; d_call: .; v_call: TRBV2; cdr3_aa: CASRTWDTANTGELFF; cdr3_nt: TGTGCCAGCAGGACCTGGGACACCGCGAACACCGGGGAGCTGTTTTTT
j_call: TRBJ2-1; d_call: TRBD1; v_call: TRBV7-9; cdr3_aa: CASIPGDRVYHEQFF; cdr3_nt: TGTGCCAGCATCCCAGGGGACAGGGTATACCATGAGCAGTTCTTC
j_call: TRBJ2-5; d_call: .; v_call: TRBV5-1; cdr3_aa: CASSFIRMGQDNQETQYF; cdr3_nt: TGCGCCAGCAGCTTTATCAGGATGGGTCAAGACAACCAAGAGACCCAGTACTTC
j_call: TRBJ1-4; d_call: .; v_call: TRBV7-2; cdr3_aa: CASSFGATGKLFF; cdr3_nt: TGTGCCAGCAGCTTCGGAGCCACTGGAAAACTGTTTTTT
j_call: TRBJ2-2; d_call: .; v_call: TRBV11-3; cdr3_aa: CASSLGLTGELFF; cdr3_nt: TGTGCCAGCAGCTTAGGACTCACCGGGGAGCTGTTTTTT
j_call: TRBJ2-7; d_call: TRBD2; v_call: TRBV7-6; cdr3_aa: CASAPRGGIYEQYF; cdr3_nt: TGTGCCAGCGCTCCCCGGGGGGGGATCTACGAGCAGTACTTC
j_call: TRBJ1-3; d_call: .; v_call: TRBV11-2; cdr3_aa: CASSRGSGGNTIYF; cdr3_nt: TGTGCCAGCTCCAGGGGATCGGGTGGAAACACCATATATTTT
j_call: TRBJ1-3; d_call: .; v_call: TRBV28; cdr3_aa: CASSFRAHPSGNTIYF; cdr3_nt: TGTGCCAGCAGTTTCAGGGCCCATCCCTCTGGAAACACCATATATTTT
j_call: TRBJ2-5; d_call: .; v_call: TRBV29-1; cdr3_aa: CSARQETQYF; cdr3_nt: TGCAGCGCGAGGCAAGAGACCCAGTACTTC